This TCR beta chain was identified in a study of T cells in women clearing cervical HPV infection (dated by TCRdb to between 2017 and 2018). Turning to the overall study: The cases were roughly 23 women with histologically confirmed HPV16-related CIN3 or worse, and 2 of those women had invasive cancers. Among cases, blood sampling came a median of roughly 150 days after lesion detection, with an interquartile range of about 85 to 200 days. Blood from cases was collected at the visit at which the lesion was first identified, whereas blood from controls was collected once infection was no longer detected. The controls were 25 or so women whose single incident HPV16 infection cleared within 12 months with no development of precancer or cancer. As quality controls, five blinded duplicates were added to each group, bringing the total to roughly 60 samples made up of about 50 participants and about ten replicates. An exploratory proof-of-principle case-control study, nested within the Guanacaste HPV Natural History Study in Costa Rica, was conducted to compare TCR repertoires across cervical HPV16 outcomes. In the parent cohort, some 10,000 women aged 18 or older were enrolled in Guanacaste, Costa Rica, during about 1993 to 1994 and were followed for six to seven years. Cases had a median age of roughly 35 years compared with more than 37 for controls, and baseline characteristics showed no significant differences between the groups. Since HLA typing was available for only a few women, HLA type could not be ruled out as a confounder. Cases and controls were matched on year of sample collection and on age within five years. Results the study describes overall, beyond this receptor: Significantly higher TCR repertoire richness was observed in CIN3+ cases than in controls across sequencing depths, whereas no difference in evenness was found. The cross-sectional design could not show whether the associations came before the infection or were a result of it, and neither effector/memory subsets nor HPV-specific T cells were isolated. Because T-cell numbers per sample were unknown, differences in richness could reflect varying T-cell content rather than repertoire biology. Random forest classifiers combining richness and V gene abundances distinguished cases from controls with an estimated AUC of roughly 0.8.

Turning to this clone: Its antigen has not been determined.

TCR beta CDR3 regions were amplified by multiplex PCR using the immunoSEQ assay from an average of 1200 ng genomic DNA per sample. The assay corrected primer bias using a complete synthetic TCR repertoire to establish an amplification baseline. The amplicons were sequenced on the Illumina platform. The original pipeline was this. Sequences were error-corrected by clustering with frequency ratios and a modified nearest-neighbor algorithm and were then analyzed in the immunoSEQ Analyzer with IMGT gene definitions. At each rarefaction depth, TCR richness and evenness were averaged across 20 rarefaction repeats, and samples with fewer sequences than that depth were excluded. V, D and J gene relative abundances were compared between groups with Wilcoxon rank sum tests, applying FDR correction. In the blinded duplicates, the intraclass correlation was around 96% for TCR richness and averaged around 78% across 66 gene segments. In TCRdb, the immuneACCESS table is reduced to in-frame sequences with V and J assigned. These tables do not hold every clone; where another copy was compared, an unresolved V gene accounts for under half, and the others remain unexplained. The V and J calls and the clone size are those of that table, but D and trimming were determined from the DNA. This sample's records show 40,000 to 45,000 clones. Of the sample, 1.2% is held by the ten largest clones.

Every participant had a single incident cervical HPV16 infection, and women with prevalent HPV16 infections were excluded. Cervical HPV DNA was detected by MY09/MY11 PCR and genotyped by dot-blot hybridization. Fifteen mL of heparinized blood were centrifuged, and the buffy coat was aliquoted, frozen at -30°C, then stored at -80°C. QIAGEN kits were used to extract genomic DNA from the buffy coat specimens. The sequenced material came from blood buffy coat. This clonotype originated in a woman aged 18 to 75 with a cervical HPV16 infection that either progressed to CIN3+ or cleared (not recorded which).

CDR3 DNA (partial): TGCGCCAGCAGCCAGGCAGGGAAAACTAATGAAAAA. Its protein product is CASSQAGKTNEK. The whole CDR3 reads CASSQAGKTNEKLFF. The rearranged chain carries TRBV4-1 and TRBJ1-4; the D region possibly corresponds to TRBD1 (5 bases align). The observed sequence ends 3 residues before the CDR3 terminus, with the missing tail filled in from the germline J gene. From the germline V gene, CDR1 is MGHRA and CDR2 is YSYEKL. V lost 3 bases and J lost 1 base; the stretch between them is 9 bases long. From its cysteine to its phenylalanine, the CDR3 spans 15 amino acids. Shown are 36 bases from within the CDR3, in frame from base 1.